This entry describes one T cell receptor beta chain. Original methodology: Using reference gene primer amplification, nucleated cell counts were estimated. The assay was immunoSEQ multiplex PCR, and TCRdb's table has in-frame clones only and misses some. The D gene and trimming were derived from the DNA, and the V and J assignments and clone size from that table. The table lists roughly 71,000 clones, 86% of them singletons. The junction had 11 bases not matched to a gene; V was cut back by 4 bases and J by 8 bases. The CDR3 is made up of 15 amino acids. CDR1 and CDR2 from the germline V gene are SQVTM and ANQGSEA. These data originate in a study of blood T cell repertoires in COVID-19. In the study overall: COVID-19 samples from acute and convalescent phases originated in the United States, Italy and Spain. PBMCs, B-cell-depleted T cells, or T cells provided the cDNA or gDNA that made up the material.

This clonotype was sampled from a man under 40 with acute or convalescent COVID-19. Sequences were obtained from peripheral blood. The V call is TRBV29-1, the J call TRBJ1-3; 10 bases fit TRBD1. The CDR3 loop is CSVVFTGQGSDTIYF. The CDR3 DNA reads TGCAGCGTTGTGTTTACGGGACAGGGGTCGGACACCATATATTTT.